Listed below are T cell receptor beta chains from one sample, sequenced in a study of T cell responses to AZD1222 COVID-19 vaccine. The table came from immunoSEQ multiplex PCR; TCRdb's copy has only in-frame clones and leaves some out. This table has roughly 150,000 clones, roughly 94% appearing once. The sample consisted of peripheral blood, taken 28 days after the second AZD1222 dose. These receptors were taken from an adult who received the AZD1222 COVID-19 vaccine. The CDR3 runs from the conserved cysteine through the conserved F or W.

TRBV6-1,TRBJ2-7,CASSEGQGLGPYEQYF
TRBV7-2,TRBJ1-1,CASSLAGQGFLSEAFF
TRBV9,TRBJ2-1,CASSVTGSSYNEQFF
TRBV29-1,TRBJ1-2,CSVEAWSRTGDNYGYTF
TRBV18,TRBJ1-1,CASSLAGTGTEAFF
TRBV29-1,TRBJ1-1,CSVNREGTEAFF
TRBV19,TRBJ1-3,CASSIGGSGNTIYF
TRBV5-5,TRBJ2-2,CASIGRLFGELFF
TRBV12-2,TRBJ2-7,CASRFPSPSYEQYF
TRBV5-6,TRBJ1-1,CASSLNAEAFF
TRBV12-5,TRBJ2-7,CASGSTYEQYF
TRBV5-1,TRBJ1-3,CASSLGDSGNTIYF
TRBV7-9,TRBJ1-3,CASSLAGNPGNTIYF
TRBV7-2,TRBJ1-2,CASSPNSGTGHGYTF
TRBV7-6,TRBJ1-2,CASSLQGPYGYTF
TRBV4-1,TRBJ2-3,CASSHLGLAADTQYF
TRBV4-3,TRBJ2-7,CASSQSTGISPSYEQYF
TRBV18,TRBJ2-1,CASSVRTSGTNEQFF
TRBV7-9,TRBJ1-2,CASSHTKQGDYGYTF
TRBV7-2,TRBJ2-1,CASSLGAVARSEQFF
TRBV11-2,TRBJ1-6,CASSLDAPKPLHF
TRBV21-1,TRBJ2-3,CASSTQGTDTQYF
TRBV27,TRBJ1-1,CASSPIMDPAEAFF
TRBV28,TRBJ2-3,CASSLNLAGRGNTQYF
TRBV30,TRBJ1-1,CAWADRGGRKAFF
TRBV11-1,TRBJ2-7,CASSRMGLGYEQYF
TRBV3-1/TRBV3-2,TRBJ2-5,CASSLGTGGTQYF
TRBV3-1/TRBV3-2,TRBJ1-2,CASSTPGQGAGGYTF
TRBV7-9,TRBJ2-1,CASRGGQSYNEQFF
TRBV30,TRBJ2-7,CAWSVGRGLNEQYF
TRBV27,TRBJ2-7,CASSFRGGREPYEQYF
TRBV4-1,TRBJ2-2,CASSHETSGTNTGELFF
TRBV4-3,TRBJ2-7,CASSQELGDRGFPEQYF
TRBV28,TRBJ1-3,CASSRSSGNTIYF
TRBV5-1,TRBJ2-6,CASSLVEGAGANVLTF
TRBV3-1/TRBV3-2,TRBJ2-1,CASSQDGQGAREQFF
TRBV6-1,TRBJ1-5,CASSEAGWGNQPQHF
TRBV15,TRBJ2-7,CATSRYGSLDEQYF
TRBV11-2,TRBJ2-3,CASSRRQGTSSTDTQYF
TRBV6-1,TRBJ2-7,CASSDVGLSLSYEQYF
TRBV2,TRBJ1-5,CASSGTSNQPQHF
TRBV7-9,TRBJ1-1,CASSFLQEGGTEAFF
TRBV5-1,TRBJ1-4,CASSPGRGQNEKLFF
TRBV7-2,TRBJ2-1,CASSSPGTSGYNEQFF
TRBV12-3/TRBV12-4,TRBJ2-5,CASSGETQYF
TRBV7-9,TRBJ1-1,CASSLAAFRNTEAFF
TRBV9,TRBJ1-6,CASSPGPANSPLHF
TRBV5-1,TRBJ2-2,CASSLATAPGELFF
TRBV13,TRBJ2-6,CASSSGLPGANVLTF
TRBV7-8,TRBJ2-1,CASSFTGGNEQFF
TRBV2,TRBJ1-2,CASSGKGGGYTF
TRBV5-4,TRBJ2-1,CASSEPGLAIDEQFF
TRBV21-1,TRBJ1-2,CASSKARGQSGGYTF